The 26 T cell receptor beta chains listed next were all sequenced from one sample in a study of blood T cell repertoires in COVID-19. Assay: immunoSEQ multiplex PCR; the TCRdb copy retains only in-frame clones and omits some. The sample has some 130,000 clones, roughly two thirds seen once; the top ten hold 1.9%. Sequenced material: peripheral blood. The receptors stem from a woman aged 70-85 years with acute or convalescent COVID-19.

The chain joins TRBV7-2 to TRBJ1-6; no reliable D call. The CDR3 has 17 amino acids. CDR1 and CDR2 (germline): SGHTA, FQGNSA. Deletions cut 1 base from V and 2 bases from J, with 12 bases between. The CDR3, as DNA: TGTGCCAGCAGCTTAGTAGTAAAAGAAACCTATAATTCACCCCTCCACTTT. Translating gives CASSLVVKETYNSPLHF.

V and J are TRBV27 and TRBJ2-1; D remains unclear. CDR1 is MNHEY, CDR2 SMNVEV, per germline (reference sequence). The CDR3 spans 13 residues. V shed 5 bases and J shed 4 bases, with 9 bases lying between them. The CDR3 region has the DNA TGTGCCAGCAGTCCGATAGAGTACAATGAGCAGTTCTTC. Its translation is CASSPIEYNEQFF.

The V call is TRBV7-8, the J call TRBJ1-4; TRBD1 aligns across 7 bases. V lost 2 bases to trimming and J lost 6 bases; unmatched junction nucleotides: 9. The CDR3 is 16 residues long. Germline lookup yields CDR1 SGHVS and CDR2 FQNEAQ. CDR3 nucleotide sequence: TGTGCCAGCAGCTTACTCCGACAGGGAGGTTATGAAAAACTGTTTTTT. Residues: CASSLLRQGGYEKLFF.

The V gene is TRBV5-5, the J gene TRBJ2-7, with a tentative D call TRBD1 (6 bases). From germline, CDR1 is SGHKS and CDR2 YYEKEE (reference sequence). V shed 2 bases and J shed 3 bases, with 12 bases lying between them. The CDR3 has 14 residues. CDR3 nucleotides: TGTGCCAGCAGCTTAGAACCAGGGGACTACGAGCAGTACTTC. Its protein product is CASSLEPGDYEQYF.

This clone was counted a few times. The chain has TRBV13 and TRBJ2-5; D gene unclear. Trimming stripped 5 bases from V and 3 bases from J, with 4 bases between. Germline assignment: CDR1 PRHDT and CDR2 FYEKMQ (reference sequence). CDR3 length equals 11 residues. CDR3 DNA sequence: TGTGCCAGCAGCCTAAAAGAGACCCAGTACTTC. It is translated as CASSLKETQYF.

This clone was recorded a few times. The chain combines TRBV7-6 with TRBJ1-3; D perhaps matches TRBD1 (6 bases). Germline V gene sequence: CDR1 SGHVS, CDR2 FNYEAQ. Trimming took 0 bases from V and 3 from J, leaving 12 bases between them. This CDR3 has 16 residues. The CDR3 sequence is CASSLAGGRVGNTIYF. The CDR3 coding sequence is TGTGCCAGCAGCTTAGCTGGGGGCAGGGTTGGAAACACCATATATTTT.

The chain has TRBV27 and TRBJ2-1; D is possibly TRBD2 (6 bases). The V end lost 7 bases, the J end lost 5 bases, and 18 bases lay between the germline ends. CDR3 length: 15 amino acids. CDR1 and CDR2 from the germline V gene are MNHEY and SMNVEV (reference sequence). The CDR3 spells CASTSFLRGHNEQFF. In DNA, the CDR3 is TGTGCCAGCACGAGTTTTTTGCGGGGACACAATGAGCAGTTCTTC.

The rearrangement joins TRBV7-6 to TRBJ1-1; D is possibly TRBD1 (5 bases). This CDR3 has 16 amino acids. CDR1 is SGHVS, CDR2 FNYEAQ, per germline. V dropped 4 bases and J dropped 5 bases, with 20 bases sitting between them. CDR3 DNA: TGTGCCAGCAGCTCGTACAGGAAGTCGGGTAGGACTGAAGCTTTCTTT. It translates to CASSSYRKSGRTEAFF.

This clone has more than one count but fewer than ten. The rearrangement joins TRBV24-1 to TRBJ2-5, with TRBD2 matching over 9 bases. This CDR3 spans 16 amino acids. V gave up 8 bases and J gave up 1 base; unmatched junction bases: 10. The germline V gene has CDR1 KGHDR and CDR2 SFDVKD. The CDR3 protein is CATKEFSGGFQETQYF. The DNA for the CDR3 is TGTGCCACCAAAGAATTCAGCGGGGGGTTCCAAGAGACCCAGTACTTC.

This chain uses TRBV11-3 with TRBJ2-1, with TRBD1 matching over 9 bases. Germline CDR1 SGHNT, CDR2 YENEEA. With 2 bases clipped from V and 8 bases from J, the junction kept 7 bases outside the gene matches. The CDR3 is made up of 15 amino acids. The CDR3 coding sequence is TGTGCCAGCAGCTTATCGGGACAGGGTGTCCATGAGCAGTTCTTC. Translation gives CASSLSGQGVHEQFF.

The genes are TRBV2 and TRBJ2-3; 15 bases align to TRBD2. The CDR3 covers 19 residues. The germline gives CDR1 SNHLY, CDR2 FYNNEI. J was trimmed by 2 bases and V by 5 bases; bases with no gene match: 11. The CDR3 sequence: CASSTGLAGGTATTDTQYF. The DNA of the CDR3 is TGTGCCAGCAGTACGGGACTAGCGGGGGGCACCGCCACCACAGATACGCAGTATTTT.

V gene TRBV6-5 combines with J gene TRBJ2-1; weak D call: TRBD1 (5 bases). Trimming cost V 7 bases and J 4 bases, with 11 bases left between them. This CDR3 comprises 13 residues. CDR1 is MNHEY, CDR2 SVGAGI, per germline. The CDR3 here is CASKETAYNEQFF. CDR3 in DNA: TGTGCCAGCAAGGAGACAGCTTACAATGAGCAGTTCTTC.

V and J are TRBV24-1 and TRBJ2-5, with TRBD2 matching over 11 bases. Trimming cost V 5 bases and J 5 bases; bases outside gene matches: 9. Looked up from germline, CDR1 is KGHDR and CDR2 is SFDVKD. This CDR3 has 16 amino acids. CDR3 sequence reads: CATSAASGRPGETQYF. As DNA, the CDR3 is TGTGCCACCAGTGCGGCTAGCGGGAGGCCGGGGGAGACCCAGTACTTC.

This sequence joins TRBV5-1 and TRBJ2-5; D not resolved. Between the trimmed V and J ends, which lost 2 bases and 5 bases, there was a span of 4 bases. Germline V gene data show CDR1 as SGHRS and CDR2 as YFSETQ. The CDR3 sequence is 11 residues long. The CDR3 loop reads CASSFLETQYF. As DNA, the CDR3 is TGCGCCAGCAGCTTCCTGGAGACCCAGTACTTC.

This clone was counted a few times. The chain uses TRBV27 and TRBJ1-5; tentatively, D is TRBD1 (6 bases). V dropped 4 bases and J dropped 2 bases, with 15 bases sitting between them. Germline assignment: CDR1 MNHEY and CDR2 SMNVEV (reference sequence). The CDR3 runs 16 residues. CDR3 coding DNA: TGTGCCAGCAGTTCCGCCGACAGGAAAGGCAATCAGCCCCAGCATTTT. Translated, it gives CASSSADRKGNQPQHF.

The chain combines TRBV27 with TRBJ2-7, with 8 bases that match TRBD1. The CDR3 loop spans 15 amino acids. V shed 8 bases and J 5 bases; nucleotides not matched to a gene: 14. Germline loops: CDR1 MNHEY, CDR2 SMNVEV (reference sequence). CDR3 region: CASSSRSQGVDEQYF. The DNA of the CDR3 is TGTGCCAGCTCCTCGCGATCACAGGGGGTAGACGAGCAGTACTTC.

J is TRBJ1-1 and V is TRBV6-2 or TRBV6-3; D may be TRBD1 (5 bases). V was shortened by 0 bases and J by 1 base, with 21 bases between the two germline ends. The length of the CDR3 is 19 residues. Per the germline V gene, CDR1 is MNHEY and CDR2 is SVGEGT. This CDR3 reads CASSYSPPRRGKGNTEAFF. Here the CDR3 DNA reads TGTGCCAGCAGTTACTCTCCCCCCCGGCGGGGGAAGGGGAACACTGAAGCTTTCTTT.

The V call is TRBV5-1, the J call TRBJ2-7, with 7 bases identical to TRBD1. Germline assignment: CDR1 SGHRS and CDR2 YFSETQ. This CDR3 contains 14 residues. V lost 2 bases to trimming and J lost 6 bases; unmatched junction nucleotides: 8. The CDR3 protein is CASSLGTVNSEQYF. Here the CDR3 DNA reads TGCGCCAGCAGCTTAGGGACAGTGAACTCCGAGCAGTACTTC.

The chain recombines TRBV6-1 with TRBJ1-1, with D unclear. V lost 3 bases to trimming and J lost 8 bases, with 13 bases between them. Per the germline V gene, CDR1 is MNHNS and CDR2 is SASEGT. The CDR3 covers 13 residues. Written as DNA, the CDR3 is TGTGCCAGCAGTGACCCGGGATATCCCGAAGCTTTCTTT. It is translated as CASSDPGYPEAFF.

This clone occurred a few times. The chain employs TRBV4-1 and TRBJ2-1; TRBD2 aligns across 8 bases. J was trimmed by 2 bases and V by 7 bases; bases with no gene match: 7. Germline V gives CDR1 MGHRA, CDR2 YSYEKL. CDR3 size: 15 residues. The chain's CDR3 is CASKDREGTYNEQFF. The CDR3 DNA follows: TGCGCCAGCAAAGATCGGGAGGGCACCTACAATGAGCAGTTCTTC.

The V call is TRBV3-1 (or the pseudogene TRBV3-2), the J call TRBJ2-1; perhaps TRBD1 as D (6 bases). This CDR3 is built from 12 residues. V was shortened by 5 bases and J by 12 bases, with 14 bases between the two germline ends. Germline V gives CDR1 LGHDT, CDR2 YNNKEL (reference sequence). The CDR3 reads CASSLPQGAQFF. As DNA, the CDR3 is TGTGCCAGCAGCTTACCACAGGGTGCGCAGTTCTTC.

The V gene is TRBV9, the J gene TRBJ2-5, with D uncertain. This CDR3 region has 15 residues. CDR1 SGDLS and CDR2 YYNGEE come from the germline V gene. Trimming shortened V by 0 bases and J by 4 bases, and 13 bases separated the two germline ends. DNA of the CDR3: TGTGCCAGCAGCGTAGGGAATGTGTGGGCAGAGACCCAGTACTTC. Amino acid sequence: CASSVGNVWAETQYF. The full variable domain, its missing parts supplied by reference TRBV9 and TRBJ2-5, is DSGVTQTPKHLITATGQRVTLRCSPRSGDLSVYWYQQSLDQGLQFLIQYYNGEERAKGNILERFSAQQFPDLHSELNLSSLELGDSALYFCASSVGNVWAETQYFGPGTRLLVL.

Regarding this clone: It is unclear where the CDR3 begins or ends on the DNA, so no DNA is shown, and the CDR3 is as TCRdb lists it. The chain links TRBV6-6 to TRBJ2-1; the table's D gene call, TRBD1, was not cross checked with the DNA. Per the germline V gene, CDR1 is MNHNY and CDR2 is SVGAGI (reference sequence). The CDR3 extends over 13 residues, inclusive of both ends. The CDR3 sequence: CASSWGQGSRGFF.

This clone was detected only a few times. This rearrangement joins TRBV19 to TRBJ2-2; possibly TRBD1 for D (7 bases). This CDR3 comprises 14 residues. The V end lost 7 bases, the J end lost 2 bases, and 11 bases lay between the germline ends. Germline CDR1 reads LNHDA; CDR2 reads SQIVND (reference sequence). The CDR3 loop is CASKEGANTGELFF. CDR3 sequence (DNA): TGTGCCAGTAAGGAGGGGGCAAACACCGGGGAGCTGTTTTTT. The whole variable domain, filled in from reference TRBV19 and TRBJ2-2, reads DGGITQSPKYLFRKEGQNVTLSCEQNLNHDAMYWYRQDPGQGLRLIYYSQIVNDFQKGDIAEGYSVSREKKESFPLTVTSAQKNPTAFYLCASKEGANTGELFFGEGSRLTVL.

The chain has TRBV5-8 and TRBJ2-5; TRBD2 is a possible D gene (6 bases). The length of the CDR3 is 13 residues. In germline, CDR1 is SGHTS, CDR2 YDEGEE. The V and J ends lost 5 bases and 5 bases respectively, with 13 bases between them. The CDR3 DNA follows: TGTGCCAGCAGACGACTAGTAACTGAGACCCAGTACTTC. It encodes CASRRLVTETQYF.

The chain couples TRBV7-8 to TRBJ1-1, with TRBD1 as a possible D gene (6 bases). The germline CDR1 and CDR2 sequences are SGHVS and FQNEAQ. V shed 3 bases and J shed 1 base, with 6 bases lying between them. The CDR3 is 13 residues long. The CDR3 region has the DNA TGTGCCAGCAGCTTGGACAGGAACACTGAAGCTTTCTTT. This encodes CASSLDRNTEAFF.